The 24 T cell receptor beta chains in this list originate from one sample, sequenced in a study of patients and donors after allogeneic stem cell transplantation. Via MiXCR, TCRdb re-called the RT-PCR reads, giving one row per CDR3 protein. Of around 150,000 distinct CDR3 sequences in the sample, roughly two fifths were seen once. The sample was blood, either unsorted or a sorted T cell fraction (not recorded which). These receptors were collected from a human donor who was either an allogeneic HSCT recipient or a stem cell or donor lymphocyte infusion donor (not recorded which). It is not recorded whose cells these are; they may come from a transplant donor.

This clonotype has more than one count but fewer than ten. The rearrangement links TRBV9 to TRBJ2-7; D tentatively fits TRBD1 or TRBD2 (6 bases each). The V gene's germline CDR1 is SGDLS and CDR2 YYNGEE. The ends were cut back, 4 bases at V and 2 bases at J, with 16 bases in the middle. The CDR3 extends over 15 amino acids. CDR3 sequence reads: CASSPEGGNTYEQYF. The CDR3 nucleotides read TGTGCCAGCAGCCCAGAGGGGGGAAACACCTACGAGCAGTACTTC. The full variable domain, with the rest looked up from reference TRBV9 and TRBJ2-7, is DSGVTQTPKHLITATGQRVTLRCSPRSGDLSVYWYQQSLDQGLQFLIQYYNGEERAKGNILERFSAQQFPDLHSELNLSSLELGDSALYFCASSPEGGNTYEQYFGPGTRLTVT.

The CDR3 DNA sequence: TGCGCCAGCAGCGCGGGACAATCTAATGAAAAACTGTTTTTT. Amino acids: CASSAGQSNEKLFF. V is TRBV5-1 and J is TRBJ1-4; perhaps TRBD1 as D (6 bases). The V and J ends lost 4 bases and 3 bases respectively, with 10 bases between them. CDR3 length: 14 residues. Germline values: CDR1 SGHRS, CDR2 YFSETQ.

The chain carries TRBV29-1 and TRBJ1-4; a weak D match, TRBD1 (5 bases). The length of the CDR3 is 14 residues. Germline-derived CDR1 and CDR2 are SQVTM and ANQGSEA. The V gene lost 4 bases and the J gene lost 0 bases, with 9 bases spanning the gap. The DNA for the CDR3 is TGCAGCGTTGTCACAGGCCCAACTAATGAAAAACTGTTTTTT. The encoded protein is CSVVTGPTNEKLFF.

This rearrangement joins TRBV12-3 or TRBV12-4 to TRBJ2-6; the match to TRBD1 covers 7 bases. Losses at the gene ends were 4 bases for V and 2 bases for J; bases not matched to a gene: 11. The CDR3 covers 18 residues. The CDR3 region has the DNA TGTGCCAGCAGTTCCGGGAAACAGGGGTCAGCTGGGGCCAACGTCCTGACTTTC. The encoded protein is CASSSGKQGSAGANVLTF.

V and J are TRBV10-3 and TRBJ1-2; D unresolved. CDR1 ENHRY and CDR2 SYGVKD come from the germline V gene. With 5 bases removed from V and 0 bases from J, the gap between germline ends came to 13 bases. The CDR3 is 15 amino acids. CDR3: CAISPGPRANYGYTF. Written as DNA, the CDR3 is TGTGCCATCAGTCCCGGGCCTAGGGCTAACTATGGCTACACCTTC.

V is TRBV7-9 and J is TRBJ1-6; D remains ambiguous. Germline V gene data show CDR1 as SEHNR and CDR2 as FQNEAQ (reference sequence). Trimming cost V 5 bases and J 16 bases, with 9 bases left between them. The CDR3 length is 10 residues. DNA of the CDR3: TGTGCCAGCAGCCTGGGCCTTCTCCACTTT. Its translation is CASSLGLLHF.

V usage is TRBV7-8 and J usage is TRBJ1-2; weak D call: TRBD1 (6 bases). The germline gives CDR1 SGHVS, CDR2 FQNEAQ. V gave up 4 bases and J gave up 2 bases, with 8 bases separating them. The CDR3 has 13 residues. The CDR3 loop is CASSSRGNYGYTF. The DNA for the CDR3 is TGTGCCAGCAGCTCTAGGGGGAACTATGGCTACACCTTC.

This sequence joins TRBV6-5 and TRBJ2-4; no clear D. Trimming cost V 1 base and J 0 bases, with 7 bases left between them. Per germline, CDR1 MNHEY and CDR2 SVGAGI. This CDR3 has 15 residues. The CDR3 DNA follows: TGTGCCAGCAGTTACTGGCCACTAGCCAAAAACATTCAGTACTTC. Protein: CASSYWPLAKNIQYF.

This sequence joins TRBV7-2 and TRBJ2-2; TRBD1 is a possible D gene (5 bases). With 4 bases removed from V and 6 bases from J, the gap between germline ends came to 21 bases. This CDR3 spans 17 amino acids. Germline assignment: CDR1 SGHTA and CDR2 FQGNSA. CDR3 protein: CASSSGQAPSTAGELFF. CDR3 in DNA: TGTGCCAGCAGCTCCGGACAAGCACCTTCAACAGCCGGGGAGCTGTTTTTT.

This clonotype has only a few counts. The chain uses TRBV3-1 and TRBJ2-3; D might be TRBD1 or TRBD2, each matching 5 bases. Germline lookup yields CDR1 LGHDT and CDR2 YNNKEL (reference sequence). The CDR3 covers 12 residues. V lost 4 bases and J lost 3, with 5 bases in between. Here the CDR3 reads CASSRGTDTQYF. The CDR3 bases are TGTGCCAGCAGCCGGGGGACAGATACGCAGTATTTT.

V is TRBV24-1 and J is TRBJ1-6; 7 positions agree with TRBD1. The germline CDR1 and CDR2 sequences are KGHDR and SFDVKD. This CDR3 region has 14 residues. The trim removed 3 bases at V and 7 bases at J, leaving 2 bases unmatched. The CDR3 DNA sequence: TGTGCCACCAGTGATGACAGGGAGAATTCACCCCTCCACTTT. This gives the protein CATSDDRENSPLHF.

The V and J genes are TRBV5-6 and TRBJ1-1; 7 positions match TRBD1. Trimming removed 3 bases from V and 5 bases from J; junction bases left unmatched: 10. Germline lookup yields CDR1 SGHDT and CDR2 YYEEEE. CDR3 length: 15 residues. The CDR3 DNA sequence: TGTGCCAGCAGCTCCCCCCACAGGGGAGGGACTGAAGCTTTCTTT. Amino acid sequence: CASSSPHRGGTEAFF.

This clonotype occurred a few times. The rearrangement uses TRBV12-3 or TRBV12-4 and TRBJ2-1, with a possible D match to TRBD1 (6 bases). V lost 2 bases to trimming and J lost 9 bases, with 11 bases between them. The CDR3 covers 13 residues. The CDR3 protein is CASSLRLGGEQFF. The CDR3 DNA sequence: TGTGCCAGCAGTTTAAGGCTAGGGGGTGAGCAGTTCTTC.

This chain connects TRBV6-1 to TRBJ2-2; the D is unclear. Germline V CDR1 and CDR2: MNHNS, SASEGT. This CDR3 contains 18 residues. Trimming shortened V by 4 bases and J by 0 bases, and 18 bases separated the two germline ends. The CDR3 protein is CASSALVRLGANTGELFF. The DNA for the CDR3 is TGTGCCAGCAGTGCCCTGGTGAGGTTAGGCGCGAACACCGGGGAGCTGTTTTTT.

This chain joins TRBV24-1 and TRBJ1-5; the D is unclear. The CDR3 contains 14 residues. Looked up from germline, CDR1 is KGHDR and CDR2 is SFDVKD. Trimming stripped 9 bases from V and 0 bases from J, with 11 bases between. In DNA form, the CDR3 reads TGTGCCACCTTTGCGGCGGATAGCAATCAGCCCCAGCATTTT. Translating gives CATFAADSNQPQHF.

The sample holds a few counts of this clonotype. The genes are TRBV12-3 or TRBV12-4 and TRBJ1-5; unclear D gene. The CDR3 runs 15 residues. Trimming stripped 3 bases from V and 2 bases from J, with 11 bases between. CDR3 DNA: TGTGCCAGCAGTTTTAGAGGGAGAGGCAATCAGCCCCAGCATTTT. Encoded protein: CASSFRGRGNQPQHF.

V gene TRBV10-3 combines with J gene TRBJ2-7, with unresolved D. V was pared by 8 bases and J by 2 bases, with 7 bases between. The germline V gene has CDR1 ENHRY and CDR2 SYGVKD. The CDR3 extends over 11 amino acids. This CDR3 reads CAIGFTYEQYF. CDR3 in DNA: TGTGCCATCGGCTTCACCTACGAGCAGTACTTC.

In this sample, this clonotype turned up a few times. The V call is TRBV12-3 or TRBV12-4, the J call TRBJ2-7; possible D gene TRBD2, 5 bases. The CDR3 consists of 11 residues. Between the trimmed V and J ends, which lost 3 bases and 6 bases, there was a span of 6 bases. This chain's CDR3 is CASSFGSEQYF. For the CDR3, the DNA is TGTGCCAGCAGTTTTGGGAGCGAGCAGTACTTC.

The chain is built from TRBV3-1 and TRBJ1-1; possibly TRBD1 for D (5 bases). Germline-derived CDR1 and CDR2 are LGHDT and YNNKEL (reference sequence). The V and J ends lost 1 base and 5 bases respectively, with 8 bases between them. CDR3 length equals 13 residues. The CDR3 DNA reads TGTGCCAGCAGCCAAGTCGGGGGGACTGAAGCTTTCTTT. Translated, it gives CASSQVGGTEAFF.

The V call is TRBV5-1, the J call TRBJ2-2; 8 nucleotides match TRBD2. V shed 6 bases and J 4 bases; nucleotides not matched to a gene: 5. The CDR3 is made up of 14 amino acids. Germline V gene sequence: CDR1 SGHRS, CDR2 YFSETQ. Here the CDR3 reads CASKRGPSTGELFF. CDR3 coding DNA: TGCGCCAGCAAGCGGGGGCCCTCCACCGGGGAGCTGTTTTTT.

The V call is TRBV6-1, the J call TRBJ2-7; tentative D call: TRBD1 (6 bases). Trimming pared 5 bases from V and 3 bases from J, leaving 14 bases between. The CDR3 spans 14 residues. CDR1 and CDR2 (germline): MNHNS, SASEGT. The CDR3: CASSTTGTLYEQYF. In nucleotides, the CDR3 is TGTGCCAGCAGTACTACAGGGACCCTCTACGAGCAGTACTTC.

In its sample, this clonotype was seen a few times. The chain employs TRBV6-5 and TRBJ1-2; D unresolved. V was shortened by 6 bases and J by 1 base, with 9 bases between the two germline ends. Germline values: CDR1 MNHEY, CDR2 SVGAGI. This CDR3 spans 13 amino acids. DNA of the CDR3: TGTGCCAGCAGCCTCGACCATAACTATGGCTACACCTTC. Its translation is CASSLDHNYGYTF.

The chain couples TRBV28 to TRBJ2-7, with 7 bases matching TRBD1. Per the germline V gene, CDR1 is MDHEN and CDR2 is SYDVKM. J was trimmed by 0 bases and V by 5 bases; bases with no gene match: 1. The CDR3 consists of 13 residues. Here the CDR3 DNA reads TGTGCCAGCAGTCGGGACAGCTCCTACGAGCAGTACGTC. Its translation: CASSRDSSYEQYV.

The chain carries TRBV5-1 and TRBJ1-2; D unclear. Trimming pared 2 bases from V and 4 bases from J, leaving 9 bases between. The CDR3 runs to 13 residues. In germline, CDR1 is SGHRS, CDR2 YFSETQ. The CDR3 loop is CASSLGEIYGYTF. The CDR3 DNA reads as TGCGCCAGCAGCTTAGGAGAGATCTATGGCTACACCTTC.